These 32 T cell receptor beta chains share one sample of origin, sequenced in a study of T cell responses to AZD1222 COVID-19 vaccine. Repertoires were generated with immunoSEQ multiplex PCR, while TCRdb's copy carries only in-frame clones and drops some. The repertoire holds 110,000 or so clones, with around 89% as singletons. The sequencing here drew on peripheral blood, taken 28 days after the second AZD1222 dose. The receptors originated from an adult who received the AZD1222 COVID-19 vaccine.

This chain joins TRBV10-1 and TRBJ1-1; D uncertain. The V gene's germline CDR1 is WNHNN and CDR2 SYGVQD (reference sequence). Between the trimmed V and J ends, which lost 3 bases and 0 bases, there was a span of 14 bases. The CDR3 runs to 16 residues. In DNA form, the CDR3 reads TGCGCCAGCAGTGATCCCCTACACCAGATGAACACTGAAGCTTTCTTT. It is translated as CASSDPLHQMNTEAFF.

This chain connects TRBV6-5 to TRBJ1-4; D is unclear. The germline V gene has CDR1 MNHEY and CDR2 SVGAGI. The CDR3 contains 15 residues. The ends were cut back, 0 bases at V and 0 bases at J, with 5 bases in the middle. As DNA, the CDR3 is TGTGCCAGCAGTTACTCCGACGCAACTAATGAAAAACTGTTTTTT. It yields the protein CASSYSDATNEKLFF.

The chain joins TRBV29-1 to TRBJ1-1; possibly TRBD1 for D (5 bases). V shed 7 bases and J shed 5 bases, with 14 bases lying between them. The CDR3 sequence is 12 residues long. In germline, CDR1 is SQVTM, CDR2 ANQGSEA. The CDR3 sequence is CSGGSLWTEAFF. The CDR3 DNA reads as TGCAGCGGGGGCTCTCTGTGGACTGAAGCTTTCTTT.

V is TRBV7-8 and J is TRBJ1-1; D uncertain. The CDR3 consists of 13 residues. Trimming left V 1 base short and J 10 bases short, with 13 bases between. Germline V gene data show CDR1 as SGHVS and CDR2 as FQNEAQ. This CDR3 is CASSLDALRAAFF. The DNA of the CDR3 is TGTGCCAGCAGCTTAGATGCCCTAAGGGCAGCTTTCTTT. Looking up the rest from reference TRBV7-8 and TRBJ1-1 gives the full variable domain: GAGVSQSPRYKVAKRGQDVALRCDPISGHVSLFWYQQALGQGPEFLTYFQNEAQLDKSGLPSDRFFAERPEGSVSTLKIQRTQQEDSAVYLCASSLDALRAAFFGQGTRLTVV.

This chain uses TRBV7-9 with TRBJ1-1, with 9 bases aligning to TRBD1. The CDR3 covers 14 residues. Trimming cost V 2 bases and J 4 bases; bases outside gene matches: 2. CDR1 and CDR2 from the germline V gene are SEHNR and FQNEAQ (reference sequence). This CDR3 is CASSLMGQGTEAFF. The CDR3 nucleotides read TGTGCCAGCAGCTTAATGGGACAGGGCACTGAAGCTTTCTTT.

This clone was picked up one time. The chain employs TRBV7-8 and TRBJ2-3, with TRBD1 identical over 8 bases. The V and J ends lost 5 bases and 2 bases, in that order; junction bases with no gene match: 3. Per germline, CDR1 SGHVS and CDR2 FQNEAQ. The CDR3 extends over 14 amino acids. The CDR3 DNA sequence: TGTGCCAGCAGCCAGGACAGGGTCACAGATACGCAGTATTTT. Translated, it gives CASSQDRVTDTQYF. Based on the CDR3 plus reference TRBV7-8 and TRBJ2-3, the full variable domain is GAGVSQSPRYKVAKRGQDVALRCDPISGHVSLFWYQQALGQGPEFLTYFQNEAQLDKSGLPSDRFFAERPEGSVSTLKIQRTQQEDSAVYLCASSQDRVTDTQYFGPGTRLTVL.

The chain combines TRBV2 with TRBJ2-4; D assignment may be TRBD1 or TRBD2 (7 bases each). V shed 8 bases and J shed 2 bases, with 19 bases lying between them. The CDR3 runs to 16 residues. Germline-derived CDR1 and CDR2 are SNHLY and FYNNEI. The CDR3 DNA sequence: TGTGCCAGCGTCGACAGGGTGGGACTATCCAAAAACATTCAGTACTTC. Amino acid sequence: CASVDRVGLSKNIQYF.

The chain combines TRBV19 with TRBJ1-2; D unclear. Germline CDR1 and CDR2: LNHDA and SQIVND (reference sequence). Trimming took off 1 base at V and 5 bases at J, with 14 bases between the two ends. The CDR3 is 15 amino acids. CDR3 residues: CASSIAAGPTYGYTF. CDR3 coding DNA: TGTGCCAGTAGTATAGCCGCAGGACCAACATATGGCTACACCTTC.

This clone came up once. The chain uses TRBV29-1 and TRBJ1-1, with 8 bases that match TRBD1. The germline CDR1 and CDR2 sequences are SQVTM and ANQGSEA. The CDR3 extends over 13 amino acids. Trimming cost V 2 bases and J 9 bases; bases outside gene matches: 8. The CDR3 spells CSVELRGRPQAFF. CDR3 DNA sequence: TGCAGCGTTGAACTCAGGGGGCGCCCCCAAGCTTTCTTT.

The sample holds one count of this clone. The rearrangement links TRBV4-3 to TRBJ1-1, with no clear D. CDR1 LGHNA and CDR2 YSLEER come from the germline V gene. Between the trimmed V and J ends, which lost 1 base and 1 base, there was a span of 7 bases. The CDR3 is 14 residues long. CDR3 residues: CASSQGEGNTEAFF. The DNA for the CDR3 is TGCGCCAGCAGCCAAGGGGAGGGGAACACTGAAGCTTTCTTT.

In nucleotides, the CDR3 is TGTGCCAGCACCCCCGGGGGGATTACTGAAGCTTTCTTT. Amino acids: CASTPGGITEAFF. The chain uses TRBV28 and TRBJ1-1; D possibly corresponds to TRBD1 (5 bases). The CDR3 loop spans 13 amino acids. Deletions cut 7 bases from V and 5 bases from J, with 14 bases between. CDR1 is MDHEN and CDR2 is SYDVKM in the germline V gene.

This chain links TRBV27 with TRBJ2-7, with D uncertain. The germline V gene encodes CDR1 MNHEY and CDR2 SMNVEV (reference sequence). The CDR3 loop spans 15 amino acids. Trimming took off 0 bases at V and 0 bases at J, with 9 bases between the two ends. CDR3 residues: CASSLSLDYSYEQYF. The CDR3 DNA reads as TGTGCCAGCAGTTTATCGCTGGATTACTCCTACGAGCAGTACTTC.

This rearrangement joins TRBV5-1 to TRBJ1-1; D might be TRBD1 (6 bases). V was cut by 0 bases and J by 2 bases, with 17 bases left in between. Per the germline V gene, CDR1 is SGHRS and CDR2 is YFSETQ. The CDR3 extends over 17 amino acids. CDR3 sequence (DNA): TGCGCCAGCAGCTTGGACCGGGGGCTGGGGGCAAACACTGAAGCTTTCTTT. It is translated as CASSLDRGLGANTEAFF.

This chain uses TRBV7-9 with TRBJ1-2; the D gene is possibly TRBD1 (6 bases). V was clipped by 5 bases and J by 7 bases, with 17 bases between them. CDR1 and CDR2 (germline): SEHNR, FQNEAQ (reference sequence). CDR3 length: 14 amino acids. The CDR3 region has the DNA TGTGCCAGCAGCCTTAGATACAGGGTTGGTGGCTACACCTTC. This codes for CASSLRYRVGGYTF.

The chain links TRBV7-2 to TRBJ1-2; a possible D gene is TRBD1 (5 bases). In germline, CDR1 is SGHTA, CDR2 FQGNSA. The V end lost 6 bases, the J end lost 5 bases, and 13 bases lay between the germline ends. The CDR3 has 13 residues. CDR3 coding DNA: TGTGCCAGCAGGTCGACAGTTCAGTATGGCTACACCTTC. This sequence encodes CASRSTVQYGYTF.

The rearrangement joins TRBV7-9 to TRBJ2-2; D gene uncertain. V gave up 11 bases and J gave up 6 bases, with 16 bases separating them. CDR3 length: 13 amino acids. The V gene's germline CDR1 is SEHNR and CDR2 FQNEAQ (reference sequence). This CDR3 reads CAVNEAQPGELFF. CDR3 sequence (DNA): TGTGCCGTCAACGAGGCCCAGCCCGGGGAGCTGTTTTTT.

The V and J genes are TRBV5-1 and TRBJ2-2; D perhaps matches TRBD2 (5 bases). Deletions cut 7 bases from V and 6 bases from J, with 10 bases between. This CDR3 region has 12 residues. Germline CDR1 and CDR2: SGHRS and YFSETQ. For the CDR3, the DNA is TGCGCCAGCTTATCCGGGGCCGGGGAGCTGTTTTTT. Its protein product is CASLSGAGELFF.

There are a few counts of this clone. The chain carries TRBV7-2 and TRBJ2-5, with D perhaps given as TRBD1 or TRBD2 (6 bases each). CDR1 and CDR2 (germline): SGHTA, FQGNSA. With 4 bases removed from V and 5 bases from J, the gap between germline ends came to 14 bases. The CDR3 is made up of 14 amino acids. CDR3 residues: CASSWGAVRETQYF. CDR3 DNA sequence: TGTGCCAGCAGCTGGGGGGCCGTGAGGGAGACCCAGTACTTC.

The chain has TRBV12-5 and TRBJ2-7; no clear D. V was trimmed by 6 bases and J by 2 bases, leaving 11 bases between them. The germline CDR1 and CDR2 sequences are LGHNT and FRNRAP. This CDR3 has 13 amino acids. CDR3 bases: TGTGCTAGTGGCAACACAATAACCTACGAGCAGTACTTC. It yields the protein CASGNTITYEQYF.

The V and J genes are TRBV3-1 (or the pseudogene TRBV3-2) and TRBJ1-6, with a possible D match to TRBD1 (5 bases). Germline V gives CDR1 LGHDT, CDR2 YNNKEL (reference sequence). This CDR3 is 17 amino acids long. The ends were cut back, 1 base at V and 10 bases at J, with 20 bases in the middle. This CDR3 is CASSQGGAAGQRSPLHF. The CDR3 DNA sequence: TGTGCCAGCAGCCAAGGAGGGGCGGCAGGGCAGAGATCACCCCTCCACTTT.

The V and J genes are TRBV28 and TRBJ1-1; no definite D call. CDR3 length: 12 amino acids. Germline V gene lookup returns CDR1 MDHEN and CDR2 SYDVKM. With 4 bases removed from V and 10 bases from J, the gap between germline ends came to 13 bases. CDR3 coding DNA: TGTGCCAGCAGTTCCTTGGGCTTTGGAGCTTTCTTT. It encodes CASSSLGFGAFF.

This chain uses TRBV12-3 or TRBV12-4 with TRBJ1-2; 7 bases agree with TRBD1. There are 13 residues in the CDR3. The trim removed 6 bases at V and 2 bases at J, leaving 3 bases unmatched. Written as DNA, the CDR3 is TGTGCCAGCAGCAGGGGACAGAACTATGGCTACACCTTC. This codes for CASSRGQNYGYTF.

The gene calls are TRBV18 and TRBJ2-1, with TRBD2 identical over 10 bases. This CDR3 spans 18 amino acids. The germline V gene encodes CDR1 KGHSH and CDR2 LQKENI. The V and J ends lost 1 base and 0 bases, in that order; junction bases with no gene match: 6. CDR3 sequence (DNA): TGTGCCAGCTCACCACGGAGCGGGGGGGGATCCTCCTACAATGAGCAGTTCTTC. As protein: CASSPRSGGGSSYNEQFF.

The chain recombines TRBV10-3 with TRBJ2-1; D remains ambiguous. CDR1 ENHRY and CDR2 SYGVKD come from the germline V gene. V was clipped by 11 bases and J by 5 bases, with 10 bases between them. This CDR3 comprises 11 residues. The CDR3 region is CAAGLNNEQFF. In DNA form, the CDR3 reads TGTGCCGCAGGCTTGAACAATGAGCAGTTCTTC.

The J gene is TRBJ1-2, the V gene TRBV28; 7 bases line up with TRBD1. There are 15 residues in the CDR3. The V and J ends lost 4 bases and 3 bases, in that order; junction bases with no gene match: 8. Germline-derived CDR1 and CDR2 are MDHEN and SYDVKM. The DNA of the CDR3 is TGTGCCAGCAGTTCACCACAGGGGTCGGACTATGGCTACACCTTC. It yields the protein CASSSPQGSDYGYTF.

The rearrangement links TRBV28 to TRBJ1-1; 7 bases match TRBD1. This CDR3 region has 17 residues. V trimming: 6 bases; J trimming: 1 base; junction bases outside the gene matches: 14. Per the germline V gene, CDR1 is MDHEN and CDR2 is SYDVKM. The CDR3 bases are TGTGCCAGCAGCGCAGGGGGAGTCCGGTCTTCGAACACTGAAGCTTTCTTT. Translation: CASSAGGVRSSNTEAFF.

The chain recombines TRBV11-2 with TRBJ2-7; the D gene is possibly TRBD1 (5 bases). Trimming stripped 5 bases from V and 6 bases from J, with 17 bases between. The germline V gene has CDR1 SGHAT and CDR2 FQNNGV. The CDR3 runs 14 residues. In nucleotides, the CDR3 is TGTGCCAGCAGCCCTAGGGGTCTTGGTGGCGAGCAGTACTTC. It specifies CASSPRGLGGEQYF.

This clone has only a few counts. The chain employs TRBV6-5 and TRBJ1-5, with D uncertain. V was cut by 0 bases and J by 6 bases, with 15 bases left in between. Germline CDR1 reads MNHEY; CDR2 reads SVGAGI. The CDR3 totals 16 residues. This CDR3 reads CASSYSISGAGQPQHF. In nucleotides, the CDR3 is TGTGCCAGCAGTTACTCGATTTCGGGAGCCGGTCAGCCCCAGCATTTT.

The gene calls are TRBV12-2 and TRBJ2-7; the D segment call TRBD1 is taken from the table without a DNA check. TRBV12-2 counts as a pseudogene. CDR3 size: 14 residues. This CDR3 is CASRLRDRKYEQYF. The CDR3 bases are TGTGCAAGTCGCTTAAGGGACAGAAAATACGAGCAGTACTTC.

The chain uses TRBV11-2 and TRBJ2-3, with D uncertain. There are 14 residues in the CDR3. Trimming cost V 2 bases and J 13 bases, with 19 bases left between them. Per the germline V gene, CDR1 is SGHAT and CDR2 is FQNNGV. The CDR3 loop reads CASSLPQAASREYF. CDR3 in DNA: TGTGCCAGCAGCTTACCCCAGGCAGCGTCACGGGAGTATTTT.

V usage is TRBV19 and J usage is TRBJ1-2, with D possibly matching TRBD1 (5 bases). The CDR3 is 13 amino acids. Germline V CDR1 and CDR2: LNHDA, SQIVND (reference sequence). V lost 6 bases and J lost 7, with 15 bases in between. In DNA, the CDR3 is TGTGCCAGTAGCCGGAACCTCAGGGTTGGCTACACCTTC. It specifies CASSRNLRVGYTF.

The CDR3 DNA reads as TGTGCCAGCAGGGGACAGATGAACACCGGGGAGCTGTTTTTT. This sequence encodes CASRGQMNTGELFF. The rearrangement joins TRBV2 to TRBJ2-2; 7 bases align to TRBD1. The J segment lost 1 base and the V segment lost 6 bases, leaving 2 bases of the junction unmatched. The CDR3 loop spans 14 amino acids. In germline, CDR1 is SNHLY, CDR2 FYNNEI.